The T cell receptor (beta chain) under discussion was sequenced for a study of T cells expressing NK-cell markers. Study as a whole: Underlying the TCR beta repertoires were sorted CD3+CD56+NKG2C+, CD3+CD56+NKG2C- and CD3+CD56-NKG2C+ T cells. Most of the eight sequenced donors tested HCMV-seropositive; one tested seronegative.

Findings of the study overall: Whether expanded NKG2C+ T cell clones were HCMV specific stayed uncertain. Of CD8+ T cells, about 1.0-7.5% belonged to dominant NKG2C+ clonotypes in six or seven donors.

As to this clonotype: Antigen: not known.

After re-calling the 5' RACE reads, TCRdb lists one entry per CDR3 protein, DNA absent. The sample totals roughly 180,000 distinct CDR3 sequences. Germline CDR1 is SGHKS and CDR2 is YYEKEE (reference sequence). This CDR3 comprises 15 residues. The chain combines TRBV5-5 with TRBJ2-1. Sequenced input: blood T cells: a sorted CD56 or NKG2C T cell subset, CD4+ or CD8+ T cells, or bulk PBMC T cells (not recorded which). This receptor was identified in a man aged 18-75 years in good health. The CDR3 reads CASSFYRGSYNEQFF.